This T cell receptor beta chain was sequenced in a study of cytomegalovirus exposure and HLA in healthy donors. Donors were nominally healthy when sampled, though unrecorded immune exposures were likely. With 5 bases clipped from V and 2 bases from J, the junction kept 11 bases outside the gene matches. Germline assignment: CDR1 MNHEY and CDR2 SMNVEV (reference sequence). This CDR3 contains 17 residues. The PCR ran on 60 Vbeta and 13 Jbeta primers. In the source study's methods: In a later analysis, of 80 million to 90 million unique beta chains, some 10 million appeared in at least two donors. Here immunoSEQ multiplex PCR was the method, and the copy in TCRdb shows in-frame clones only, minus some. That table gives V, J and clone size, and the DNA gave D and trimming. In total, the table holds around 50,000 clones. Overall study findings and caveats: About 90% or about 30% of the time was how often most TCR beta V segments were productive, according to an earlier analysis. DRB1 had the most TCR associations and HLA-C the fewest, a later analysis found, with rates varying by HLA locus.

Details on this clone: The antigen is unknown.

Sample: PBMCs. The chain links TRBV27 to TRBJ2-5, with 10 bases fitting TRBD2. The source of this sequence is a woman aged 25 to 39 in good health and CMV-seropositive. CDR3 DNA sequence: TGTGCCAGCAGTAGGTCCCAGGGAGCGGGAGGGCAAGAGACCCAGTACTTC. As protein: CASSRSQGAGGQETQYF.